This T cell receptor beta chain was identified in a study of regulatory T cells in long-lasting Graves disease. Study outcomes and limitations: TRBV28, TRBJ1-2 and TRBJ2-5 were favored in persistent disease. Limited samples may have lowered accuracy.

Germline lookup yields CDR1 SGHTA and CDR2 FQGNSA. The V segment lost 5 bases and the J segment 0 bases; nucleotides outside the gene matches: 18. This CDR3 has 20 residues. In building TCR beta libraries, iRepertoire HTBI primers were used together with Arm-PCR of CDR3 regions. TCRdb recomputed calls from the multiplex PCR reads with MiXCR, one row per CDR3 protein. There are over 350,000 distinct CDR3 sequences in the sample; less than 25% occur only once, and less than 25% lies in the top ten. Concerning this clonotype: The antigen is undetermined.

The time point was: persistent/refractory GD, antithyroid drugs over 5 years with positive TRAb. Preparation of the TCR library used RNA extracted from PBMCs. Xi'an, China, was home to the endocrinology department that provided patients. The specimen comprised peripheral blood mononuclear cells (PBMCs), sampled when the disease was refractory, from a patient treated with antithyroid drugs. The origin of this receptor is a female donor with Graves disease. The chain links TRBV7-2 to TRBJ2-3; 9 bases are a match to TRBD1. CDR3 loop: CASSASVGTGWATSTDTQYF. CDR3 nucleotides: TGTGCCAGCAGCGCTAGTGTTGGGACAGGGTGGGCAACTAGCACAGATACGCAGTATTTT.